The rows below give T cell receptor beta chains drawn from one sample of a study of blood T cell repertoires in COVID-19. Sequencing used immunoSEQ multiplex PCR; TCRdb keeps in-frame clones, though not all of them. The table includes approximately 120,000 clones, approximately 90% detected once. The sequenced material came from peripheral blood. These receptor sequences come from a human donor with acute or convalescent COVID-19. The donor label of this sample is uncertain. Both conserved end residues are part of each CDR3. A D gene is named only where the DNA matches it firmly. A row's size may be missing; if present it is once, few, many or a size class.

j_call clone_size d_call v_call cdr3_nt cdr3_aa
TRBJ1-1 once - TRBV4-1 TGCGCCAGCAGCGAAGTCGCGGGGTGGGCTAACACTGAAGCTTTCTTT CASSEVAGWANTEAFF
TRBJ2-5 - TRBD2 TRBV15 TGTGCCACCAGCAGAGATATGGGGCAAGCGGGAGTTACCGTCCAAGAGACCCAGTACTTC CATSRDMGQAGVTVQETQYF
TRBJ1-1 - - TRBV28 TGTGCCAGCTACCCGGACTTGAACACTGAAGCTTTCTTT CASYPDLNTEAFF
TRBJ1-2 - - TRBV29-1 TGCAGCGCAGCTGCGACTTCTAACTATGGCTACACCTTC CSAAATSNYGYTF
TRBJ2-7 - TRBD1 TRBV6-1 TGTGCCAGCAGTGAAGCAGGACAGGGTAGGGACGAGCAGTACTTC CASSEAGQGRDEQYF
TRBJ2-3 - TRBD2 TRBV18 TGTGCCAGCTCACCAGCTAGCGGGGGGTACAAAGATACGCAGTATTTT CASSPASGGYKDTQYF
TRBJ2-5 - TRBD2 TRBV3-1/TRBV3-2 TGTGCCAGCAGCCGCAAACCGGGACTAGCTAGGGAGACCCAGTACTTC CASSRKPGLARETQYF
TRBJ1-1 - - TRBV7-3 TGTGCCAGCAGCCTCAGGGGTTTAGGGAACACTGAAGCTTTCTTT CASSLRGLGNTEAFF
TRBJ2-7 - - TRBV6-2/TRBV6-3 TGTGCCAGCAGTTTCGGCGGGTTATTGAGGGAGCAGTACTTC CASSFGGLLREQYF
TRBJ1-6 - - TRBV6-5 TGTGCCAGCAGTTACTCGGGGCAGGAGAATTCACCCCTCCACTTT CASSYSGQENSPLHF
TRBJ2-3 - TRBD2 TRBV28 TGTGCCAGCAGTCCCCGACTAGCGGGGGTCACAGATACGCAGTATTTT CASSPRLAGVTDTQYF
TRBJ1-1 - - TRBV19 TGTGCCAGTAGTATCGAGGGTGGATATACTGAAGCTTTCTTT CASSIEGGYTEAFF
TRBJ1-6 once - TRBV12-3/TRBV12-4 TGTGCCAGCAGTCCGATCACGGGTGAGCCCCTCCACTTT CASSPITGEPLHF
TRBJ2-7 - TRBD2 TRBV6-2/TRBV6-3 TGTGCCAGCAGCCAATTAACTAGCGGGAGGACGTCGGGCGCCTACGAGCAGTACTTC CASSQLTSGRTSGAYEQYF
TRBJ2-2 few TRBD2 TRBV5-4 TGTGCCAGCAGCCCCGGGACTAGCGGGTCGGGGGCGAACACCGGGGAGCTGTTTTTT CASSPGTSGSGANTGELFF
TRBJ2-5 - - TRBV12-5 TGTGCTAGTGTCTTGGGTAGGCGGCCCCAAGAGACCCAGTACTTC CASVLGRRPQETQYF
TRBJ1-6 once TRBD1 TRBV19 TGTGCCAGTAGTGCGGGACAGGTCCATAATTCACCCCTCCACTTT CASSAGQVHNSPLHF
TRBJ1-6 - TRBD1 TRBV5-1 TGCGCCAGCAGCTCCGGACAGGCTAATGGACCCCTCCACTTT CASSSGQANGPLHF
TRBJ1-6 - - TRBV21-1 TGTGCCAGCAGCAAAGGCTCAACTCGGACAGGGGGGAGGCTGGGTTCACCCCTCCACTTT CASSKGSTRTGGRLGSPLHF
TRBJ2-3 - - TRBV5-1 TGCGCCAGCAGCTTGGAAGGGCTAGCGTACGATATGGATACGCAGTATTTT CASSLEGLAYDMDTQYF
TRBJ1-2 - - TRBV5-5 TGTGCCAGCAGCTTTTATCCAGGGTCTCATGGCTACACCTTC CASSFYPGSHGYTF
TRBJ2-2 - - TRBV3-1/TRBV3-2 TGTGCCAGCAGCCAAGTAACCGGGGAGCTGTTTTTT CASSQVTGELFF
TRBJ2-7 - TRBD2 TRBV9 TGTGCCAGCAGCGTAGGAGCGGGAGCCTCCTACGAGCAGTACTTC CASSVGAGASYEQYF
TRBJ1-2 once - TRBV4-3 TGCGCCAGCAGCCAGGCAGACTATGGCTACACCTTC CASSQADYGYTF
TRBJ1-3 - - TRBV28 TGTGCCAGCAGTCCTGGGGGCGTCTCTGGAAACACCATATATTTT CASSPGGVSGNTIYF
TRBJ1-5 - - TRBV28 TGTGCCAGCCGTGTGGGAGGGAGTAGCAATCAGCCCCAGCATTTT CASRVGGSSNQPQHF
TRBJ1-2 - - TRBV28 TGTGCCAGCAGTTTAGGGGGGGCGCGATATGGCTACACCTTC CASSLGGARYGYTF
TRBJ1-3 - - TRBV5-5 TGTGCCAGCAGCTTGGAGGCAGGCTCTGGAAACACCATATATTTT CASSLEAGSGNTIYF
TRBJ1-2 once TRBD1 TRBV6-5 TGTGCCAGCAGTTACGGGACAGTCAACTATGGCTACACCTTC CASSYGTVNYGYTF
TRBJ2-3 few - TRBV21-1 TGTGCCAGCAGCAAAGATTTAGCGGGGCGAACAGATACGCAGTATTTT CASSKDLAGRTDTQYF
TRBJ2-7 - - TRBV28 TGTGCCAGCAGTTTGGGTGGGAGAGGCTCCTACGAGCAGTACTTC CASSLGGRGSYEQYF
TRBJ2-2 - TRBD2 TRBV4-3 TGCGCCAGCAGCCAAGTTCCGGGGGGGCTTGTCGGGGAGCTGTTTTTT CASSQVPGGLVGELFF
TRBJ1-2 - - TRBV2 TGTGCCAGCAGTGCGGAAACTAGGAACTATGGCTACACCTTC CASSAETRNYGYTF
TRBJ2-2 few - TRBV7-9 TGTGCCAGCAGCTTAGTAAAAGCGGAGAACACCGGGGAGCTGTTTTTT CASSLVKAENTGELFF
TRBJ1-6 - TRBD1 TRBV5-6 TGTGCCAGCAGCTCATGGGACAGGTATAATTCACCCCTCCACTTT CASSSWDRYNSPLHF
TRBJ2-3 - TRBD2 TRBV29-1 TGCAGCGAACGACTAGCGGGAGACCCAGATACGCAGTATTTT CSERLAGDPDTQYF
TRBJ1-1 - - TRBV12-5 TGTGCTAGTGGTTGGCAGAAGAACACTGAAGCTTTCTTT CASGWQKNTEAFF
TRBJ1-4 - - TRBV5-4 TGTGCCAGCAGCGTCAAACAGGGAGCGGGGCCTAATGAAAAACTGTTTTTT CASSVKQGAGPNEKLFF
TRBJ1-1 few - TRBV19 TGTGCCAGTAGTACGCAACAGGGTACTGAAGCTTTCTTT CASSTQQGTEAFF
TRBJ2-5 few TRBD1 TRBV5-4 TGTGCCAGCAGCTTGTCGACAGGGGAGACCCAGTACTTC CASSLSTGETQYF
TRBJ1-5 - TRBD1 TRBV4-3 TGCGCCAGCAGCCAAGAAGGGATAGGGACAGGGAAACAGCCCCAGCATTTT CASSQEGIGTGKQPQHF
TRBJ1-1 once TRBD1 TRBV6-5 TGTGCCAGCAGCCTACAGGGGGGGGTTACTGAAGCTTTCTTT CASSLQGGVTEAFF
TRBJ2-7 - - TRBV4-2 TGTGCCAGCAGCCAAGATCAGGAGACTGGGAGCGAGCAGTACTTC CASSQDQETGSEQYF
TRBJ2-3 - - TRBV7-2 TGTGCCAGCAGCTCGACAGGTGGAGCAGATACGCAGTATTTT CASSSTGGADTQYF
TRBJ1-1 once TRBD1 TRBV4-1 TGCGCCAGCAGCCAAGATGGCAGGGGGAGAACTGAAGCTTTCTTT CASSQDGRGRTEAFF
TRBJ2-2 - - TRBV28 TGTGCCAGCAGTTCAGGGTGGACCGGGGAGCTGTTTTTT CASSSGWTGELFF
TRBJ2-3 - TRBD2 TRBV5-1 TGCGCCAGCAGCTTATTTAGCGGGGGGAGCCCAGATACGCAGTATTTT CASSLFSGGSPDTQYF
TRBJ2-5 once TRBD1 TRBV6-5 TGTGCCAGCAGGCACAGGGGACAAGAGACCCAGTACTTC CASRHRGQETQYF
TRBJ2-5 - TRBD2 TRBV19 TGTGCCAGTAGCCGCGGGGGGGACCAGTGGGAGACCCAGTACTTC CASSRGGDQWETQYF
TRBJ2-5 - TRBD1 TRBV6-6 TGTGCCAGCAGTTACTCGGGACAGGGTCTGGAGACCCAGTACTTC CASSYSGQGLETQYF
TRBJ1-2 - - TRBV11-2 TGTGCCAGCAGCTTTTCTTTTCAAGGGGGTCTCACCTTC CASSFSFQGGLTF
TRBJ2-3 - TRBD2 TRBV4-2 TGTGCCAGCGGGGGGGGATCAGATACGCAGTATTTT CASGGGSDTQYF
TRBJ2-2 - TRBD2 TRBV6-6 TGTGCCATCGAGACTAGCGGGAGTACCGGGGAGCTGTTTTTT CAIETSGSTGELFF
TRBJ2-1 - TRBD2 TRBV7-3 TGTGCCAGCAGCCCCCGCGGGGGGGCCTCCTACAATGAGCAGTTCTTC CASSPRGGASYNEQFF
TRBJ2-2 - TRBD2 TRBV6-5 TGTGCCACTATCGAGGGGACTAGCTTGTCCGGGGAGCTGTTTTTT CATIEGTSLSGELFF
TRBJ2-5 - TRBD1 TRBV7-9 TGTGCCAGCAGCCAAAGACAGGGCTACCAAGAGACCCAGTACTTC CASSQRQGYQETQYF
TRBJ2-3 - TRBD2 TRBV27 TGTGCCAGCAGTCTCGGACTAGCGGGAGCCACAGATACGCAGTATTTT CASSLGLAGATDTQYF
TRBJ1-2 - - TRBV10-3 TGTGCCATCTCGGACAGCCACACAGACGGCTACACCTTC CAISDSHTDGYTF